These 13 T cell receptor beta chains were sequenced from one sample in a study of T cell responses to AZD1222 COVID-19 vaccine. TCRdb's copy holds only in-frame clones and misses some; the assay was immunoSEQ multiplex PCR. The sample comprises more than 150,000 clones, 88% of which are singletons, and roughly 27% rests with the top ten. The sequenced sample was peripheral blood, obtained 28 days after the second AZD1222 dose. These receptors were obtained from an adult who received the AZD1222 COVID-19 vaccine.

The chain employs TRBV9 and TRBJ2-3; D may match TRBD1 or TRBD2 (5 bases each). The V end lost 4 bases, the J end lost 2 bases, and 17 bases lay between the germline ends. Germline CDR1 is SGDLS and CDR2 is YYNGEE. The CDR3 runs to 16 residues. Here the CDR3 DNA reads TGTGCCAGCAGCCTAGCTGGGGGATTACTCACAGATACGCAGTATTTT. This codes for CASSLAGGLLTDTQYF.

The gene calls are TRBV19 and TRBJ1-3, with D possibly being TRBD1 (6 bases). CDR3 size: 16 residues. The germline CDR1 and CDR2 sequences are LNHDA and SQIVND (reference sequence). The V end was cut by 8 bases, the J end by 0 bases, with 17 bases between. CDR3 nucleotides: TGTGCCAGTCGGGGTGCTCGACAGGTCTCTGGAAACACCATATATTTT. Its translation is CASRGARQVSGNTIYF.

The rearrangement uses TRBV10-3 and TRBJ2-3; D unresolved. Trimming took off 6 bases at V and 0 bases at J, with 25 bases between the two ends. Germline CDR1 ENHRY, CDR2 SYGVKD. The CDR3 runs to 19 residues. CDR3 region: CAIRETGAKPLRSTDTQYF. As DNA, the CDR3 is TGTGCCATCAGAGAGACCGGAGCTAAACCCCTCAGAAGCACAGATACGCAGTATTTT.

This sequence joins TRBV10-3 and TRBJ1-2, with 9 bases that match TRBD1. This CDR3 has 16 amino acids. Germline trimming cut 0 bases from V and 4 bases from J; bases unmatched to any gene: 6. Germline V gives CDR1 ENHRY, CDR2 SYGVKD. The CDR3 DNA is TGTGCCATCAGTGAGTCGGCCCCGGGACAGGGCTATGGCTACACCTTC. It yields the protein CAISESAPGQGYGYTF.

The V and J genes are TRBV4-1 and TRBJ2-3; 11 bases agree with TRBD2. The CDR3 consists of 18 residues. Trimming removed 0 bases from V and 2 bases from J; junction bases left unmatched: 7. Germline V gene sequence: CDR1 MGHRA, CDR2 YSYEKL. The CDR3 DNA reads TGCGCCAGCAGCCAAGATGTGGCTAGCGGGAGGCCCACAGATACGCAGTATTTT. Its protein is CASSQDVASGRPTDTQYF.

This clone is a singleton in its sample. The rearrangement links TRBV11-3 to TRBJ2-7, with 7 positions matching TRBD1. Germline V gene sequence: CDR1 SGHNT, CDR2 YENEEA. V dropped 5 bases and J dropped 1; count of bases not matched to a gene: 8. The CDR3 has 15 amino acids. The CDR3 here is CASSRSLQGSYEQYF. CDR3 bases: TGTGCCAGCAGCCGATCATTACAGGGGTCCTACGAGCAGTACTTC.

V and J are TRBV7-9 and TRBJ1-4; 7 bases match TRBD1. This CDR3 has 16 amino acids. Germline CDR1 reads SEHNR; CDR2 reads FQNEAQ (reference sequence). J lost 4 bases, V lost 5 bases, and 10 bases had no gene match. CDR3 residues: CASSLGGQAYNEKLFF. CDR3 nucleotide sequence: TGTGCCAGCAGCCTCGGAGGACAGGCTTATAATGAAAAACTGTTTTTT. Full variable domain (outside the CDR3, taken from reference TRBV7-9 and TRBJ1-4): DTGVSQNPRHKITKRGQNVTFRCDPISEHNRLYWYRQTLGQGPEFLTYFQNEAQLEKSRLLSDRFSAERPKGSFSTLEIQRTEQGDSAMYLCASSLGGQAYNEKLFFGSGTQLSVL.

This rearrangement joins TRBV7-9 to TRBJ1-1; D perhaps matches TRBD1 (6 bases). The CDR3 runs 14 residues. Per germline, CDR1 SEHNR and CDR2 FQNEAQ (reference sequence). V was shortened by 5 bases and J by 5 bases, with 15 bases between the two germline ends. The CDR3 DNA reads as TGTGCCAGCAGCATAAGGGGGTGGGGTACTGAAGCTTTCTTT. This encodes CASSIRGWGTEAFF. Full variable domain (outside the CDR3, taken from reference TRBV7-9 and TRBJ1-1): DTGVSQNPRHKITKRGQNVTFRCDPISEHNRLYWYRQTLGQGPEFLTYFQNEAQLEKSRLLSDRFSAERPKGSFSTLEIQRTEQGDSAMYLCASSIRGWGTEAFFGQGTRLTVV.

The gene calls are TRBV6-2 or TRBV6-3 and TRBJ2-1; D uncertain. Germline V gene lookup returns CDR1 MNHEY and CDR2 SVGEGT. V gave up 6 bases and J gave up 0 bases, with 9 bases separating them. The CDR3 spans 14 residues. CDR3 nucleotide sequence: TGTGCCAGCAGCCTACCAAACTCCTACAATGAGCAGTTCTTC. Protein: CASSLPNSYNEQFF.

The J gene is TRBJ1-5, the V gene TRBV6-5, with D possibly being TRBD1 (6 bases). The V gene lost 6 bases and the J gene lost 5 bases, with 14 bases spanning the gap. This CDR3 contains 14 residues. The germline gives CDR1 MNHEY, CDR2 SVGAGI. This CDR3 is CASRATGPYQPQHF. In DNA, the CDR3 is TGTGCCAGCAGAGCGACAGGTCCCTATCAGCCCCAGCATTTT.

This chain links TRBV5-4 with TRBJ2-1, with 12 bases aligning to TRBD2. Germline trimming cut 4 bases from V and 7 bases from J; bases unmatched to any gene: 6. The CDR3 runs 15 residues. Germline-derived CDR1 and CDR2 are SGHNT and YYREEE (reference sequence). This chain's CDR3 is CASSHGLAGGNEQFF. In nucleotides, the CDR3 is TGTGCCAGCAGCCATGGGCTAGCGGGAGGGAATGAGCAGTTCTTC.

The chain joins TRBV3-1 (or the pseudogene TRBV3-2) to TRBJ2-1; 7 bases map to TRBD1. The length of the CDR3 is 15 residues. Trimming cost V 0 bases and J 9 bases; bases outside gene matches: 8. The germline V gene encodes CDR1 LGHDT and CDR2 YNNKEL (reference sequence). CDR3 nucleotides: TGTGCCAGCAGCCAAGATGGGCAGGGGGAAGGTGAGCAGTTCTTC. Amino acid sequence: CASSQDGQGEGEQFF.

V and J are TRBV24-1 and TRBJ2-1; no definite D call. The germline V and J ends were trimmed by 3 bases and 6 bases, with 5 bases remaining between them. The CDR3 contains 12 residues. CDR1 KGHDR and CDR2 SFDVKD come from the germline V gene. CDR3 DNA sequence: TGTGCCACCAGTGATCCCATCAATGAGCAGTTCTTC. Protein: CATSDPINEQFF.